What follows are 26 T cell receptor beta chains derived from one specimen sequenced in a study of T cell responses to AZD1222 COVID-19 vaccine. Generated by immunoSEQ multiplex PCR, the TCRdb table keeps only in-frame clones and is missing some. Here the sample spans 73,000 or so clones, roughly 75% being singletons. Sequenced here: peripheral blood, sampled 28 days after the second AZD1222 dose. Receptors were obtained from an adult who received the AZD1222 COVID-19 vaccine.

The chain combines TRBV2 with TRBJ1-6; 10 positions match TRBD1. Germline CDR1 SNHLY, CDR2 FYNNEI. CDR3 length equals 15 residues. Germline trimming cut 2 bases from V and 10 bases from J; bases unmatched to any gene: 5. This chain's CDR3 is CASSELGQGRSPLHF. The CDR3 DNA sequence: TGTGCCAGCAGTGAATTGGGACAGGGGAGATCACCCCTCCACTTT.

This chain joins TRBV28 and TRBJ1-5; TRBD1 might be the D (6 bases). Trimming took 1 base from V and 0 from J, leaving 13 bases between them. This CDR3 contains 17 residues. CDR1 and CDR2 from the germline V gene are MDHEN and SYDVKM. DNA for the CDR3: TGTGCCAGCAGTTTATTGGCGGGACAATATAGCAATCAGCCCCAGCATTTT. It translates to CASSLLAGQYSNQPQHF.

The chain links TRBV4-3 to TRBJ2-7; 7 positions match TRBD2. The CDR3 is made up of 18 amino acids. V lost 1 base to trimming and J lost 3 bases; unmatched junction nucleotides: 15. Germline assignment: CDR1 LGHNA and CDR2 YSLEER. In DNA, the CDR3 is TGCGCCAGCAGCCAAGTTCATATGGTGGCTAGCGGAAACTACGAGCAGTACTTC. This gives the protein CASSQVHMVASGNYEQYF.

The sample holds a few counts of this clone. V is TRBV5-1 and J is TRBJ1-1, with 9 bases that match TRBD1. Germline CDR1 reads SGHRS; CDR2 reads YFSETQ. J gave up 6 bases and V 0 bases, and 6 bases lay outside the gene matches. The CDR3 sequence is 15 residues long. This CDR3 is CASSLAGQGGSEAFF. The CDR3 nucleotides read TGCGCCAGCAGCTTGGCGGGACAGGGCGGCTCTGAAGCTTTCTTT.

The sample holds a few counts of this clone. The chain joins TRBV28 to TRBJ1-5; D is possibly TRBD1 (5 bases). V shed 1 base and J shed 1 base, with 8 bases lying between them. The CDR3 sequence is 15 residues long. Germline V gene data show CDR1 as MDHEN and CDR2 as SYDVKM. CDR3: CASSLFGGSNQPQHF. The CDR3 nucleotides read TGTGCCAGCAGTTTATTTGGGGGGAGCAATCAGCCCCAGCATTTT.

V gene TRBV23-1 combines with J gene TRBJ1-2; perhaps TRBD1 as D (5 bases). TRBV23-1 is placed among ORFs of uncertain function. The CDR3 spans 13 residues. V lost 2 bases and J 7 bases, leaving 11 bases between the germline ends. CDR3 DNA: TGCGCCAGCAGTCAACGGGGGGGTCTTGGCTACACCTTC. Its translation is CASSQRGGLGYTF.

The chain is built from TRBV28 and TRBJ2-2; TRBD2 aligns across 9 bases. Germline assignment: CDR1 MDHEN and CDR2 SYDVKM. The CDR3 loop spans 14 amino acids. The junction had 1 base not matched to a gene; V was cut back by 2 bases and J by 6 bases. This chain's CDR3 is CASSLAGGPGELFF. The DNA for the CDR3 is TGTGCCAGCAGTTTAGCGGGAGGGCCCGGGGAGCTGTTTTTT.

This chain connects TRBV12-3 or TRBV12-4 to TRBJ1-2; D perhaps matches TRBD1 (5 bases). This CDR3 contains 12 residues. V gave up 4 bases and J gave up 6 bases, with 9 bases separating them. The DNA for the CDR3 is TGTGCCAGCAGTTCACAGGCAGATGGCTACACCTTC. Its protein product is CASSSQADGYTF.

V is TRBV19 and J is TRBJ2-1, with D possibly matching TRBD2 (6 bases). The CDR3 totals 19 residues. The germline V gene encodes CDR1 LNHDA and CDR2 SQIVND (reference sequence). V was clipped by 0 bases and J by 0 bases, with 18 bases between them. Here the CDR3 DNA reads TGTGCCAGTAGTATAGATCTCGGCGGGGTCCTGAGCTCCTACAATGAGCAGTTCTTC. Translating it yields CASSIDLGGVLSSYNEQFF.

J is TRBJ2-3 and V is TRBV10-3; 8 bases fit TRBD2. CDR1 is ENHRY and CDR2 is SYGVKD in the germline V gene. The CDR3 length is 13 residues. Trimming at V came to 10 bases and at J to 3 bases, leaving 6 bases not matched to a gene. CDR3 nucleotides: TGTGCCACCGAGGAGCGGGAGACAGATACGCAGTATTTT. Protein sequence: CATEERETDTQYF.

The chain couples TRBV18 to TRBJ1-5; possibly TRBD1 for D (5 bases). The CDR3 covers 15 residues. The ends were cut back, 2 bases at V and 6 bases at J, with 14 bases in the middle. Germline assignment: CDR1 KGHSH and CDR2 LQKENI. CDR3 protein: CASSPGGAASQPQHF. CDR3 DNA: TGTGCCAGCTCACCAGGCGGGGCGGCAAGTCAGCCCCAGCATTTT.

The chain recombines TRBV9 with TRBJ2-3, with 9 bases fitting TRBD2. CDR1 is SGDLS, CDR2 YYNGEE, per germline. CDR3 size: 21 residues. Unmatched junction bases numbered 17, after V lost 0 bases and J lost 0 bases. The CDR3 here is CASSVAPPGTSLAGSTDTQYF. DNA for the CDR3: TGTGCCAGCAGCGTAGCCCCACCAGGGACTAGCTTAGCGGGCAGCACAGATACGCAGTATTTT.

The chain links TRBV2 to TRBJ1-4; D gene uncertain. Germline CDR1 and CDR2: SNHLY and FYNNEI. V dropped 6 bases and J dropped 4 bases, with 9 bases sitting between them. The CDR3 has 13 amino acids. The CDR3 region is CASRAGLNEKLFF. The CDR3 DNA sequence: TGTGCCAGCAGGGCCGGCCTTAATGAAAAACTGTTTTTT.

The chain combines TRBV28 with TRBJ1-3; D ambiguous. Per germline, CDR1 MDHEN and CDR2 SYDVKM. Trimming took off 5 bases at V and 7 bases at J, with 6 bases between the two ends. This CDR3 contains 11 residues. CDR3 sequence (DNA): TGTGCCAGCAGTATATTCAACACCATATATTTT. Translation: CASSIFNTIYF.

The chain recombines TRBV28 with TRBJ2-7, with 7 bases lining up with TRBD1. The V and J ends lost 3 bases and 5 bases, in that order; junction bases with no gene match: 19. The CDR3 extends over 18 amino acids. Germline V gene data show CDR1 as MDHEN and CDR2 as SYDVKM. The CDR3 region is CASSFLVFRQGKPNEQYF. DNA of the CDR3: TGTGCCAGCAGTTTTCTAGTCTTCCGACAGGGTAAACCAAACGAGCAGTACTTC.

The chain uses TRBV28 and TRBJ2-5; TRBD1 aligns across 7 bases. Per germline, CDR1 MDHEN and CDR2 SYDVKM. This CDR3 region has 14 residues. V lost 7 bases, J lost 7 bases, and 12 bases stayed unmatched. In DNA form, the CDR3 reads TGTGCCAGCACCCAGGGGGACAGTGTCGGGACCCAGTACTTC. Its translation is CASTQGDSVGTQYF. Full variable domain (missing parts from reference TRBV28 and TRBJ2-5): DVKVTQSSRYLVKRTGEKVFLECVQDMDHENMFWYRQDPGLGLRLIYFSYDVKMKEKGDIPEGYSVSREKKERFSLILESASTNQTSMYLCASTQGDSVGTQYFGPGTRLLVL.

The chain couples TRBV30 to TRBJ2-2; D ambiguous. The CDR3 length is 14 residues. CDR1 and CDR2 (germline): GTSNPN, SVGIG (reference sequence). Trimming stripped 3 bases from V and 1 base from J, with 9 bases between. Here the CDR3 reads CAWREARNTGELFF. In DNA form, the CDR3 reads TGTGCCTGGAGGGAAGCCCGGAACACCGGGGAGCTGTTTTTT.

This clone was seen a single time. In DNA form, the CDR3 reads TGTGCCAGCAGTTACTACACAGATACGCAGTATTTT. Residues: CASSYYTDTQYF. V gene TRBV6-2 or TRBV6-3 combines with J gene TRBJ2-3, with unresolved D. V shed 1 base and J shed 2 bases, with 1 base lying between them. CDR1 MNHEY and CDR2 SVGEGT come from the germline V gene. This CDR3 comprises 12 residues.

The chain employs TRBV6-6 and TRBJ1-1; D gene uncertain. V shed 7 bases and J shed 4 bases, with 10 bases lying between them. Germline lookup yields CDR1 MNHNY and CDR2 SVGAGI (reference sequence). This CDR3 has 12 amino acids. Here the CDR3 reads CASTLGGTEAFF. CDR3 coding DNA: TGTGCCAGCACCTTAGGAGGCACTGAAGCTTTCTTT.

The V call is TRBV9, the J call TRBJ2-7; 7 bases map to TRBD2. Germline V lookup: CDR1 SGDLS, CDR2 YYNGEE. The CDR3 sequence is 15 residues long. Unmatched junction bases numbered 8, after V lost 3 bases and J lost 2 bases. The CDR3 DNA follows: TGTGCCAGCAGCGCTGGGGGGGACCTCGCCTACGAGCAGTACTTC. This gives the protein CASSAGGDLAYEQYF. The full variable domain, in which reference TRBV9 and TRBJ2-7 provide the parts outside the CDR3, is DSGVTQTPKHLITATGQRVTLRCSPRSGDLSVYWYQQSLDQGLQFLIQYYNGEERAKGNILERFSAQQFPDLHSELNLSSLELGDSALYFCASSAGGDLAYEQYFGPGTRLTVT.

The rearrangement joins TRBV30 to TRBJ1-4, with a tentative D call TRBD1 (6 bases). Germline V gives CDR1 GTSNPN, CDR2 SVGIG (reference sequence). There are 17 residues in the CDR3. The V end lost 3 bases, the J end lost 2 bases, and 19 bases lay between the germline ends. CDR3 nucleotide sequence: TGTGCCTGGAGGGACGGGGGCTCGGTCCCCACTAATGAAAAACTGTTTTTT. Its protein is CAWRDGGSVPTNEKLFF.

The genes are TRBV27 and TRBJ1-1; D is unclear. The length of the CDR3 is 13 residues. The V and J ends lost 5 bases and 1 base respectively, with 8 bases between them. Germline CDR1 reads MNHEY; CDR2 reads SMNVEV (reference sequence). The CDR3 reads CASSRDGNTEAFF. CDR3 DNA sequence: TGTGCCAGCAGTCGTGACGGGAACACTGAAGCTTTCTTT.

CDR3 coding DNA: TGCGCCAGCAGTGAGGTGTGGGGGGCTGCGCAGTACTTC. It specifies CASSEVWGAAQYF. This chain links TRBV10-1 with TRBJ2-7; the D call may be TRBD1 or TRBD2 (6 bases each). The V gene lost 2 bases and the J gene lost 9 bases, with 14 bases spanning the gap. Germline-derived CDR1 and CDR2 are WNHNN and SYGVQD (reference sequence). The CDR3 is 13 amino acids.

V is TRBV29-1 and J is TRBJ2-3; a possible D gene is TRBD1 (5 bases). This CDR3 comprises 13 residues. V lost 3 bases to trimming and J lost 6 bases, with 13 bases between them. Germline V gene data show CDR1 as SQVTM and CDR2 as ANQGSEA. Here the CDR3 reads CSVDLQQVDTQYF. CDR3 sequence (DNA): TGCAGCGTTGACCTCCAACAGGTGGATACGCAGTATTTT.

The rearrangement joins TRBV19 to TRBJ2-3; 9 nucleotides line up with TRBD1. The CDR3 is made up of 15 amino acids. Germline V lookup: CDR1 LNHDA, CDR2 SQIVND (reference sequence). Trimming took 10 bases from V and 3 from J; bases not matched to a gene: 11. This chain's CDR3 is CATTRGTGLTDTQYF. DNA for the CDR3: TGTGCCACAACCCGGGGGACAGGGTTAACAGATACGCAGTATTTT.

This clone has just one count. V and J are TRBV3-1 (or the pseudogene TRBV3-2) and TRBJ2-1; 9 positions match TRBD2. This CDR3 contains 16 residues. CDR1 is LGHDT and CDR2 is YNNKEL in the germline V gene (reference sequence). With V trimmed by 0 bases and J by 10 bases, 10 bases remained unmatched. DNA for the CDR3: TGTGCCAGCAGCCAAGATGGTGGGGTAGCGGGAGTCGAGCAGTTCTTC. This sequence encodes CASSQDGGVAGVEQFF.